These 27 T cell receptor beta chains were sequenced from one sample in a study of T-cell memory formation after mild COVID-19. TCRdb re-called the 5' RACE reads with MiXCR, one entry per CDR3 protein. The data show 85,000 to 130,000 distinct CDR3 sequences, around 12% seen once. Input material: PBMCs or a T cell subset sorted from them (not recorded which). These receptors were collected from an adult woman who had mild COVID-19 (a few samples of this study predate the infection). Cell type and time point are not known.

The V gene is TRBV19, the J gene TRBJ2-7, with 8 bases identical to TRBD2. The CDR3 has 15 residues. J gave up 3 bases and V 0 bases, and 4 bases lay outside the gene matches. Germline lookup yields CDR1 LNHDA and CDR2 SQIVND (reference sequence). The DNA of the CDR3 is TGTGCCAGTAGTATAGAACGGCTAGCGGGCTACGAGCAGTACTTC. Its protein is CASSIERLAGYEQYF.

Only a few counts were recorded for this clonotype. The V call is TRBV27, the J call TRBJ1-5; unclear D gene. This CDR3 is built from 14 residues. The V gene's germline CDR1 is MNHEY and CDR2 SMNVEV (reference sequence). The V and J ends lost 8 bases and 0 bases respectively, with 11 bases between them. The chain's CDR3 is CASGQTYSNQPQHF. The CDR3 bases are TGTGCCAGCGGCCAGACGTATAGCAATCAGCCCCAGCATTTT.

The chain links TRBV6-2 or TRBV6-3 to TRBJ2-7, with 8 bases fitting TRBD1. Unmatched junction bases numbered 11, after V lost 4 bases and J lost 3 bases. The CDR3 length is 16 residues. Germline CDR1 MNHEY, CDR2 SVGEGT. CDR3 sequence reads: CASSSDRGLPYYEQYF. Written as DNA, the CDR3 is TGTGCCAGCAGTTCCGACAGGGGCCTACCCTACTACGAGCAGTACTTC.

This clonotype was observed a handful of times. The rearrangement joins TRBV4-1 to TRBJ1-2, with D uncertain. With 1 base removed from V and 8 bases from J, the gap between germline ends came to 14 bases. The CDR3 is made up of 14 amino acids. The germline CDR1 and CDR2 sequences are MGHRA and YSYEKL. In DNA form, the CDR3 reads TGCGCCAGCAGCCAAGTCGACGCGGTGGGCGGCTACACCTTC. This sequence encodes CASSQVDAVGGYTF.

The chain couples TRBV6-4 to TRBJ2-1, with D perhaps TRBD2 (7 bases). V shed 2 bases and J shed 3 bases, with 11 bases lying between them. The germline V gene encodes CDR1 MRHNA and CDR2 SNTAGT. The CDR3 is 15 amino acids. CDR3 amino acids: CASSDRGGDYNEQFF. CDR3 nucleotides: TGTGCCAGCAGTGACAGGGGGGGTGACTACAATGAGCAGTTCTTC.

A few counts support this clonotype. The chain combines TRBV6-2 or TRBV6-3 with TRBJ2-1; D is perhaps TRBD1 (5 bases). Germline CDR1 reads MNHEY; CDR2 reads SVGEGT. This CDR3 region has 14 residues. The V end lost 2 bases, the J end lost 2 bases, and 7 bases lay between the germline ends. The CDR3 coding sequence is TGTGCCAGCAGTTACGACAGTCCCTACAATGAGCAGTTCTTC. Protein: CASSYDSPYNEQFF.

This chain uses TRBV7-9 with TRBJ1-1; the D is unclear. Germline loops: CDR1 SEHNR, CDR2 FQNEAQ (reference sequence). This CDR3 contains 15 residues. V lost 5 bases and J 3 bases, leaving 16 bases between the germline ends. The CDR3 reads CASSAPSLGYTEAFF. The CDR3 nucleotides are TGTGCCAGCAGCGCGCCCAGCCTAGGTTACACTGAAGCTTTCTTT.

This clonotype was counted a few times. The chain is built from TRBV5-1 and TRBJ2-7; D remains unclear. The CDR3 has 12 residues. The ends were cut back, 4 bases at V and 2 bases at J, with 7 bases in the middle. Germline V lookup: CDR1 SGHRS, CDR2 YFSETQ. The CDR3, as DNA: TGCGCCAGCAGCAACAACACCTACGAGCAGTACTTC. It translates to CASSNNTYEQYF.

The gene calls are TRBV13 and TRBJ2-1, with TRBD2 identical over 10 bases. Trimming took 6 bases from V and 6 from J; bases not matched to a gene: 11. CDR1 and CDR2 (germline): PRHDT, FYEKMQ (reference sequence). The CDR3 runs 16 residues. CDR3 DNA sequence: TGTGCCAGCAGTCACCCTCTAGCGGGAGCCCCCAATGAGCAGTTCTTC. Its translation: CASSHPLAGAPNEQFF.

This clonotype appeared a few times. V gene TRBV5-6 combines with J gene TRBJ2-2, with TRBD1 identical over 8 bases. CDR1 and CDR2 (germline): SGHDT, YYEEEE. This CDR3 region has 15 residues. V shed 3 bases, J shed 5 bases, and the junction held 6 bases outside the gene matches. The CDR3 nucleotides read TGTGCCAGCAGCTCCCCGACAGGGGATACCGGGGAGCTGTTTTTT. It translates to CASSSPTGDTGELFF.

The rearrangement joins TRBV7-9 to TRBJ2-7; D not resolved. CDR3 size: 15 residues. From germline, CDR1 is SEHNR and CDR2 FQNEAQ (reference sequence). V dropped 6 bases and J dropped 0 bases, with 15 bases sitting between them. CDR3 in DNA: TGTGCCAGCAGGCCACAAAACGGAGCCTCCTACGAGCAGTACTTC. As protein: CASRPQNGASYEQYF.

This chain joins TRBV4-1 and TRBJ2-7; D perhaps matches TRBD2 (5 bases). The CDR3 sequence is 13 residues long. Trimming took off 1 base at V and 3 bases at J, with 7 bases between the two ends. The V gene's germline CDR1 is MGHRA and CDR2 YSYEKL. The CDR3 nucleotides read TGCGCCAGCAGCCAAGTGGGGAGCTACGAGCAGTACTTC. Encoded protein: CASSQVGSYEQYF.

This clonotype counts as medium-sized. The V gene is TRBV20-1, the J gene TRBJ2-7; 7 nucleotides match TRBD1. The length of the CDR3 is 14 residues. The V gene end was trimmed by 0 bases and the J gene end by 5 bases; junction bases not matched to a gene: 7. Per the germline V gene, CDR1 is DFQATT and CDR2 is SNEGSKA (reference sequence). DNA for the CDR3: TGCAGTGCTAGAGATCCGGGACAGCTCCACGAGCAGTACTTC. Translated: CSARDPGQLHEQYF.

This clonotype occurred a few times. This chain connects TRBV5-1 to TRBJ1-2; a weak D match, TRBD1 (6 bases). The CDR3 is made up of 14 amino acids. Per germline, CDR1 SGHRS and CDR2 YFSETQ. V was shortened by 1 base and J by 4 bases, with 11 bases between the two germline ends. CDR3 sequence reads: CASSLTTGSYGYTF. In DNA form, the CDR3 reads TGCGCCAGCAGCTTGACGACAGGCAGCTATGGCTACACCTTC.

The CDR3 bases are TGTGCCAGCAGTACACCTCAGCGGGAGGACGGGTGGAACATTCAGTACTTC. Translated: CASSTPQREDGWNIQYF. This chain connects TRBV6-4 to TRBJ2-4; TRBD2 matches at 9 bases. The CDR3 has 17 residues. V dropped 5 bases and J dropped 7; count of bases not matched to a gene: 15. Germline loops: CDR1 MRHNA, CDR2 SNTAGT.

This clonotype was found many times. This rearrangement joins TRBV20-1 to TRBJ2-7; D unresolved. Germline CDR1 is DFQATT and CDR2 is SNEGSKA (reference sequence). The V end was cut by 3 bases, the J end by 0 bases, with 12 bases between. CDR3 length: 14 amino acids. In DNA, the CDR3 is TGCAGTGCTAGCGCCAGCCTAAACTCCTACGAGCAGTACTTC. Translation: CSASASLNSYEQYF.

This clonotype was picked up a small number of times. The chain joins TRBV5-6 to TRBJ2-7; D is undetermined. Deletions cut 0 bases from V and 7 bases from J, with 11 bases between. The CDR3 is made up of 13 amino acids. Germline lookup yields CDR1 SGHDT and CDR2 YYEEEE. CDR3 coding DNA: TGTGCCAGCAGCTTGGAATTGGTGAGTGAGCAGTACTTC. It codes for CASSLELVSEQYF.

This clonotype was found a few times. The chain recombines TRBV30 with TRBJ2-3; no definite D call. The germline V gene has CDR1 GTSNPN and CDR2 SVGIG (reference sequence). CDR3 size: 11 residues. V was clipped by 3 bases and J by 6 bases, with 7 bases between them. This CDR3 is CAWRGFDTQYF. The CDR3, as DNA: TGTGCCTGGAGAGGTTTCGATACGCAGTATTTT.

The sample holds a few counts of this clonotype. The V and J genes are TRBV12-3 or TRBV12-4 and TRBJ2-7; D is unclear. The CDR3 spans 14 residues. Trimming stripped 5 bases from V and 3 bases from J, with 14 bases between. CDR3 DNA: TGTGCCAGCAGTCAGCCGACGGACCGCTACGAGCAGTACTTC. Its protein product is CASSQPTDRYEQYF.

The table lists this clonotype with a few counts. This chain links TRBV6-4 with TRBJ2-2, with D perhaps matching TRBD2 (7 bases). Germline values: CDR1 MRHNA, CDR2 SNTAGT. The CDR3 runs to 15 residues. The germline V and J ends were trimmed by 3 bases and 5 bases, with 13 bases remaining between them. The chain's CDR3 is CASSESRGGTGELFF. In DNA form, the CDR3 reads TGTGCCAGCAGTGAGAGCAGGGGAGGGACCGGGGAGCTGTTTTTT.

This clonotype came up a few times. The J gene is TRBJ2-1, the V gene TRBV19; D tentatively fits TRBD1 or TRBD2 (5 bases each). This CDR3 comprises 14 residues. Trimming removed 3 bases from V and 4 bases from J, with 10 bases in between. In germline, CDR1 is LNHDA, CDR2 SQIVND (reference sequence). The CDR3 DNA reads TGTGCCAGTAGTATCGGGACCCTATACAATGAGCAGTTCTTC. Amino acid sequence: CASSIGTLYNEQFF. The full variable domain, completed using reference TRBV19 and TRBJ2-1, is DGGITQSPKYLFRKEGQNVTLSCEQNLNHDAMYWYRQDPGQGLRLIYYSQIVNDFQKGDIAEGYSVSREKKESFPLTVTSAQKNPTAFYLCASSIGTLYNEQFFGPGTRLTVL.

V gene TRBV11-2 combines with J gene TRBJ1-2; maybe TRBD1 (6 bases). V shed 3 bases and J shed 4 bases, with 15 bases lying between them. CDR1 SGHAT and CDR2 FQNNGV come from the germline V gene. This CDR3 region has 15 residues. CDR3 sequence: CASSFSDSSFYGYTF. The CDR3 DNA is TGTGCCAGCAGCTTTTCGGACAGTTCCTTCTATGGCTACACCTTC.

V usage is TRBV15 and J usage is TRBJ2-7; D uncertain. The V end lost 0 bases, the J end lost 0 bases, and 9 bases lay between the germline ends. CDR1 and CDR2 (germline): LNHNV, YYDKDF (reference sequence). The CDR3 extends over 15 amino acids. This CDR3 is CATSRDLGFSYEQYF. In DNA, the CDR3 is TGTGCCACCAGCAGAGATTTGGGCTTCTCCTACGAGCAGTACTTC.

This clonotype was seen a few times. The chain has TRBV24-1 and TRBJ2-2; D possibly corresponds to TRBD2 (5 bases). In germline, CDR1 is KGHDR, CDR2 SFDVKD. The CDR3 runs 13 residues. The V gene lost 8 bases and the J gene lost 1 base, with 7 bases spanning the gap. The DNA of the CDR3 is TGTGCCACCACGAGCGGGAACACCGGGGAGCTGTTTTTT. It codes for CATTSGNTGELFF.

This clonotype was counted a few times. CDR3 sequence reads: CATSIRVGDTQYF. In DNA, the CDR3 is TGTGCCACCAGCATTAGGGTGGGAGATACGCAGTATTTT. V is TRBV15 and J is TRBJ2-3, with D unclear. The CDR3 runs 13 residues. CDR1 is LNHNV, CDR2 YYDKDF, per germline (reference sequence). The germline V and J ends were trimmed by 4 bases and 5 bases, with 10 bases remaining between them. Using reference TRBV15 and TRBJ2-3 for the parts outside the CDR3, the full variable domain is DAMVIQNPRYQVTQFGKPVTLSCSQTLNHNVMYWYQQKSSQAPKLLFHYYDKDFNNEADTPDNFQSRRPNTSFCFLDIRSPGLGDTAMYLCATSIRVGDTQYFGPGTRLTVL.

This clonotype was observed a handful of times. V and J are TRBV7-9 and TRBJ1-2, with 9 bases lining up with TRBD1. V lost 5 bases and J lost 6; bases outside the gene matches: 16. Germline assignment: CDR1 SEHNR and CDR2 FQNEAQ (reference sequence). The CDR3 covers 17 residues. CDR3: CASSPRDRDLLQDGYTF. CDR3 in DNA: TGTGCCAGCAGCCCCCGGGACAGGGATTTGCTACAAGATGGCTACACCTTC.

This clonotype was recorded a few times. This chain uses TRBV4-1 with TRBJ1-4; TRBD1 matches at 11 bases. Germline V gene data show CDR1 as MGHRA and CDR2 as YSYEKL. V lost 0 bases and J lost 5; bases outside the gene matches: 5. This CDR3 has 17 amino acids. The CDR3 DNA reads TGCGCCAGCAGCCAAGATGGACAGGGGGCATGGAATGAAAAACTGTTTTTT. Translating gives CASSQDGQGAWNEKLFF.